This T cell receptor beta chain is drawn from a study of neoadjuvant anti-PD-1 for oral cavity cancer. About the research overall: Patients without progression received a fourth nivolumab dose around day 43, then surgical resection on days 50-56.

Patients had HPV-negative, locally advanced oral cavity squamous cell carcinoma. V was trimmed by 5 bases and J by 3 bases, leaving 7 bases between them. The CDR3 is 12 residues long. The germline CDR1 and CDR2 sequences are MDHEN and SYDVKM. Study-level results: Pretreatment Treg/Th17 ratio correlated inversely with post-treatment tumor clonality.

Comments on this clone: Its specificity is unknown.

Sequencing was performed with immunoSEQ multiplex PCR; in TCRdb, only in-frame clones are kept and a portion is missing. This sample has roughly 13,000 clones, with 70% found just once. The chain combines TRBV28 with TRBJ1-2; D ambiguous. Material: PBMCs, obtained before nivolumab (anti-PD-1) treatment. This TCR was sampled from a person between 35 and 79 years old with oral cavity squamous cell carcinoma. The CDR3: CASSQTDYGYTF. CDR3 nucleotide sequence: TGTGCCAGCAGTCAGACGGACTATGGCTACACCTTC.